Each of the 8 T cell receptor beta chains below was sequenced from the same sample in a study of blood T cell repertoires in COVID-19 (dated by TCRdb to the early 2020s). Libraries were prepared through the immunoSEQ multiplex PCR assay. This immuneACCESS table, as held by TCRdb, lists in-frame sequences with V and J called but not all clones. Of the missing ones, under half trace to an unresolved V gene in checked studies; the others have no known cause. Counted in this sample were 100,000 to 150,000 clones; 65% to 85% of them appeared once. Roughly 17% of the sample rests with the top ten. What was sequenced was peripheral blood. All receptors come from an elderly woman with acute or convalescent COVID-19.

The DNA of the CDR3 is TGTGCCAGCCACAGGGGGGGGCAGGAGACCCAGTACTTC. Translation gives CASHRGGQETQYF. The rearrangement uses TRBV6-4 and TRBJ2-5, with D perhaps matching TRBD1 (8 bases). The CDR3 length is 13 residues. Germline assignment: CDR1 MRHNA and CDR2 SNTAGT. Trimming took off 8 bases at V and 5 bases at J, with 15 bases between the two ends.

V usage is TRBV7-8 and J usage is TRBJ1-2; a possible D gene is TRBD1 (6 bases). CDR1 and CDR2 (germline): SGHVS, FQNEAQ. Trimming left V 1 base short and J 5 bases short, with 11 bases between. The CDR3 loop spans 14 amino acids. The CDR3, as DNA: TGTGCCAGCAGCTTAGTCGGTCAGGGGTATGGCTACACCTTC. This codes for CASSLVGQGYGYTF.

In this sample, this clone turned up a few times. The V gene is TRBV3-1 (or the pseudogene TRBV3-2), the J gene TRBJ1-1; D unresolved. This CDR3 region has 14 residues. CDR1 is LGHDT, CDR2 YNNKEL, per germline (reference sequence). Trimming left V 10 bases short and J 3 bases short, with 18 bases between. The CDR3 sequence: CATRARGLDTEAFF. The CDR3 DNA sequence: TGTGCCACCCGGGCCCGGGGATTGGACACTGAAGCTTTCTTT.

V usage is TRBV5-1 and J usage is TRBJ1-5, with TRBD1 identical over 12 bases. Germline V gene lookup returns CDR1 SGHRS and CDR2 YFSETQ. The CDR3 loop spans 15 amino acids. With V trimmed by 3 bases and J by 6 bases, 4 bases remained unmatched. Here the CDR3 reads CASSSGTGGVQPQHF. As DNA, the CDR3 is TGCGCCAGCAGCTCCGGGACAGGGGGCGTTCAGCCCCAGCATTTT.

The chain has TRBV5-1 and TRBJ2-3; D is undetermined. Trimming took off 2 bases at V and 1 base at J, with 14 bases between the two ends. Germline values: CDR1 SGHRS, CDR2 YFSETQ. The CDR3 is 16 amino acids. The CDR3 sequence is CASSLREAAGTDTQYF. The CDR3, as DNA: TGCGCCAGCAGCTTAAGAGAGGCTGCAGGCACAGATACGCAGTATTTT.

The chain joins TRBV5-1 to TRBJ1-2; D remains unclear. Germline V gene lookup returns CDR1 SGHRS and CDR2 YFSETQ. V was pared by 2 bases and J by 7 bases, with 15 bases between. The length of the CDR3 is 14 residues. The CDR3 is CASSLGDTGPGYTF. In nucleotides, the CDR3 is TGCGCCAGCAGCTTAGGTGATACGGGTCCTGGCTACACCTTC.

The rearrangement links TRBV7-2 to TRBJ1-3, with 9 nucleotides matching TRBD1. The germline V gene has CDR1 SGHTA and CDR2 FQGNSA. V lost 6 bases to trimming and J lost 3 bases; unmatched junction nucleotides: 6. The CDR3 is 15 amino acids. CDR3 sequence: CASRLTGGHGNTIYF. In nucleotides, the CDR3 is TGTGCCAGCAGATTGACAGGGGGTCATGGAAACACCATATATTTT.

The chain is built from TRBV2 and TRBJ1-1, with 7 bases matching TRBD1. Germline lookup yields CDR1 SNHLY and CDR2 FYNNEI. V shed 7 bases and J 6 bases; nucleotides not matched to a gene: 8. The CDR3 covers 13 residues. Here the CDR3 DNA reads TGTGCCAGCAATGCACAGGGGATTTCTGAAGCTTTCTTT. It codes for CASNAQGISEAFF.